The 7 T cell receptor beta chains reported below all come from one sample, sequenced in a study of technical replicates of blood from several donors. Sequenced by immunoSEQ multiplex PCR; TCRdb stores in-frame clones only, minus some. The sample holds approximately 89,000 clones, 94% seen once. The material sequenced was T cells isolated from PBMCs. The receptors here all came from a human donor in good health.

This chain links TRBV7-9 with TRBJ2-3; D not resolved. The CDR3 is 15 amino acids. Trimming cost V 2 bases and J 4 bases, with 13 bases left between them. The germline CDR1 and CDR2 sequences are SEHNR and FQNEAQ (reference sequence). Here the CDR3 reads CASSLLVFFPDTQYF. Here the CDR3 DNA reads TGTGCCAGCAGCTTATTAGTTTTTTTTCCAGATACGCAGTATTTT. The full variable domain, its missing parts supplied by reference TRBV7-9 and TRBJ2-3, is DTGVSQNPRHKITKRGQNVTFRCDPISEHNRLYWYRQTLGQGPEFLTYFQNEAQLEKSRLLSDRFSAERPKGSFSTLEIQRTEQGDSAMYLCASSLLVFFPDTQYFGPGTRLTVL.

J is TRBJ1-1 and V is TRBV6-1, with a possible D match to TRBD1 (5 bases). The V gene's germline CDR1 is MNHNS and CDR2 SASEGT. The V end lost 7 bases, the J end lost 0 bases, and 9 bases lay between the germline ends. CDR3 size: 13 residues. The CDR3 region has the DNA TGTGCCAGCACAAGGGGTATGAACACTGAAGCTTTCTTT. This gives the protein CASTRGMNTEAFF.

The chain is built from TRBV7-2 and TRBJ2-1, with D perhaps matching TRBD2 (5 bases). The CDR3 sequence is 13 residues long. Trimming pared 5 bases from V and 3 bases from J, leaving 8 bases between. Germline V gene data show CDR1 as SGHTA and CDR2 as FQGNSA. DNA of the CDR3: TGTGCCAGCAGCGACCGGGACTACAATGAGCAGTTCTTC. It encodes CASSDRDYNEQFF.

The chain has TRBV10-1 and TRBJ1-1; 7 positions match TRBD1. The CDR3 is 13 residues long. Trimming took 9 bases from V and 1 from J; bases not matched to a gene: 5. CDR1 and CDR2 (germline): WNHNN, SYGVQD (reference sequence). This chain's CDR3 is CASRQGRNTEAFF. CDR3 in DNA: TGCGCCAGTAGACAGGGCCGGAACACTGAAGCTTTCTTT.

The rearrangement joins TRBV11-2 to TRBJ2-7; TRBD1 might be the D (5 bases). CDR3 length: 12 amino acids. Between the trimmed V and J ends, which lost 5 bases and 3 bases, there was a span of 8 bases. CDR1 is SGHAT, CDR2 FQNNGV, per germline. CDR3 sequence reads: CASSPDSYEQYF. The CDR3 DNA reads TGTGCCAGCAGCCCCGACAGCTACGAGCAGTACTTC.

The V gene is TRBV27, the J gene TRBJ2-5, with D tentatively TRBD1 (5 bases). The CDR3 totals 15 residues. CDR1 and CDR2 (germline): MNHEY, SMNVEV (reference sequence). Trimming removed 1 base from V and 5 bases from J, with 14 bases in between. This CDR3 reads CASSLWIGDRETQYF. Here the CDR3 DNA reads TGTGCCAGCAGTTTATGGATAGGGGATCGGGAGACCCAGTACTTC.

J is TRBJ2-1 and V is TRBV9, with TRBD1 matching over 10 bases. Germline V gene sequence: CDR1 SGDLS, CDR2 YYNGEE. The CDR3 totals 15 residues. Germline trimming cut 6 bases from V and 10 bases from J; bases unmatched to any gene: 13. CDR3 region: CASTTGQGTAEEQFF. The CDR3 DNA sequence: TGTGCCAGCACTACGGGACAGGGGACGGCAGAAGAGCAGTTCTTC.